This paragraph reports one T cell receptor (beta chain). What it recognizes is unknown. The sample belongs to a study of T cell responses to AZD1222 COVID-19 vaccine. Study-wide points: Unmutated variant regions are reportedly the target of nearly half of TCRs that are spike-specific. It should be noted that donors were predominantly white British and more often female, and clonal diversity was possibly underestimated.

Profiled with immunoSEQ multiplex PCR; TCRdb holds only in-frame clones, not every one. The sample gives 120,000 to 150,000 clones, nearly 90% of which show up once; approximately 5.4% is in the top ten. Germline V gene data show CDR1 as LNHDA and CDR2 as SQIVND (reference sequence). Trimming left V 3 bases short and J 5 bases short, with 5 bases between. This CDR3 is built from 13 residues. The material was peripheral blood, obtained 28 days after the second dose of the MenACWY control vaccine. The rearrangement joins TRBV19 to TRBJ1-6; D is uncertain. The TCR originated in an adult who received the MenACWY meningococcal vaccine as a control. CDR3 sequence: CASSIWDNSPLHF. The CDR3 nucleotides are TGTGCCAGTAGTATTTGGGATAATTCACCCCTCCACTTT.